The clone carrying this T cell receptor (beta chain) was detected a few times. This specimen belongs to a study of T cells in Graves' hyperthyroidism and ophthalmopathy. CDR3 length: 16 residues. V gave up 4 bases and J gave up 1 base; unmatched junction bases: 7. Germline V CDR1 and CDR2: MDHEN, SYDVKM. From RNA transcripts, TCR beta CDR3 regions were amplified. A first-round RT-PCR of the TCR CDR3 used the HTBI primer set. TCRdb redid the calling of the multiplex PCR reads with MiXCR, one entry per CDR3 protein. The sample has some 700,000 distinct CDR3 sequences; around 15% are singletons. The J gene is TRBJ2-7, the V gene TRBV28; 10 positions match TRBD1. The sequenced material came from blood. This clonotype was obtained from a man between 45 and 60 years old with Graves' hyperthyroidism. The CDR3 loop is CASSSPSGQGSYEQYF. The CDR3 region has the DNA TGTGCCAGCAGTTCACCCTCGGGACAGGGGTCCTACGAGCAGTACTTC.